What follows is one T cell receptor beta chain and its context. This record comes from a study of blood T cell repertoires in COVID-19. Per the germline V gene, CDR1 is SEHNR and CDR2 is FQNEAQ (reference sequence). V was pared by 2 bases and J by 10 bases, with 12 bases of the junction left unmatched. This CDR3 region has 16 residues. Assay: immunoSEQ multiplex PCR; the TCRdb copy retains only in-frame clones and omits some. The sample has under 200,000 clones; about 85% are singletons. Sequences were obtained from peripheral blood. The genes are TRBV7-9 and TRBJ2-1, with 9 bases identical to TRBD1. This clonotype was sampled from a woman aged 80 or over with acute or convalescent COVID-19. DNA of the CDR3: TGTGCCAGCAGCTTATTGCGGGACAGGGCATCAAAGGAGCAGTTCTTC. This translates into CASSLLRDRASKEQFF.